The T cell receptor beta chain under discussion was sequenced for a study of T cell clonotyping in hematopoietic cell transplantation. Study conclusions and caveats: After transplant, recipient diversity fell while pathologically expanded clonotypes grew through day 180. Without cell sorting, CD4 versus CD8 contributions remain unresolved. Few recipient clonotypes overlapped donors; over 95% were de novo at given depth.

As concerns this clone: Its specificity is not known.

Libraries were prepared by immunoSEQ multiplex PCR; TCRdb keeps only in-frame clonotypes and omits some of them. The repertoire has about 4,200 clones, 15% to 20% of them found once; the top ten carry approximately 19%. This clonotype originated in a male patient aged 45 to 59 who had an allogeneic stem cell transplant from a related donor, so the T cells may come from the graft donor. Some clones in this sample may be carry-over from other donors' samples. The sample here was peripheral blood mononuclear cells, taken 30 days after allogeneic stem cell transplant.

The CDR3 DNA reads as TGTGCCTGGGCCCCCCTTAGCGGGAGGGCGTGGGAGACCCAGTACTTC. Its translation is CAWAPLSGRAWETQYF. The chain recombines TRBV30 with TRBJ2-5, with 11 bases matching TRBD2. Per the germline V gene, CDR1 is GTSNPN and CDR2 is SVGIG (reference sequence). The CDR3 spans 16 residues. Trimming cost V 5 bases and J 5 bases; bases outside gene matches: 13.